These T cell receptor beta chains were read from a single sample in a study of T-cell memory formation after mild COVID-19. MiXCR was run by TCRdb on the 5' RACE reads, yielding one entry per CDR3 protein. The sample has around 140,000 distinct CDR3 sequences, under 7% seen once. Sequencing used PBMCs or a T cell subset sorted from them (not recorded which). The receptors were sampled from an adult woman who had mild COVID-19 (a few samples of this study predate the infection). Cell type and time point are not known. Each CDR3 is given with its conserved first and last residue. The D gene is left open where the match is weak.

CDR3aa: CASSPVSIARTEQYF; j_gene: TRBJ2-7; v_gene: TRBV7-8; d_gene: NA
CDR3aa: CASSVDGANYEQYF; j_gene: TRBJ2-7; v_gene: TRBV9; d_gene: NA
CDR3aa: CASSWGSTDTQYF; j_gene: TRBJ2-3; v_gene: TRBV18; d_gene: NA
CDR3aa: CASSLERGWEQYF; j_gene: TRBJ2-7; v_gene: TRBV5-6; d_gene: NA
CDR3aa: CASSQPGTSQLF; j_gene: TRBJ2-1; v_gene: TRBV3-1; d_gene: NA
CDR3aa: CSARGRLDTQYF; j_gene: TRBJ2-3; v_gene: TRBV20-1; d_gene: NA
CDR3aa: CASSLGAGKNEKLFF; j_gene: TRBJ1-4; v_gene: TRBV12-3/TRBV12-4; d_gene: NA
CDR3aa: CASSPREGRADTEAFF; j_gene: TRBJ1-1; v_gene: TRBV7-9; d_gene: NA
CDR3aa: CASSPRTSGRNEQFF; j_gene: TRBJ2-1; v_gene: TRBV27; d_gene: TRBD2
CDR3aa: CASRRSGTGTNVLTF; j_gene: TRBJ2-6; v_gene: TRBV12-3/TRBV12-4; d_gene: NA
CDR3aa: CASSIPGPYTDTQYF; j_gene: TRBJ2-3; v_gene: TRBV6-2/TRBV6-3; d_gene: NA
CDR3aa: CASSFGLTSYGSGTDTQYF; j_gene: TRBJ2-3; v_gene: TRBV12-3/TRBV12-4; d_gene: NA
CDR3aa: CAWSVRGQREAFF; j_gene: TRBJ1-1; v_gene: TRBV30; d_gene: TRBD1
CDR3aa: CASSLTKGTGSADTQYF; j_gene: TRBJ2-3; v_gene: TRBV7-3; d_gene: TRBD1
CDR3aa: CASSPRTGQNTEAFF; j_gene: TRBJ1-1; v_gene: TRBV19; d_gene: TRBD1
CDR3aa: CASSLRWTGGYHEQYF; j_gene: TRBJ2-7; v_gene: TRBV12-3/TRBV12-4; d_gene: TRBD1
CDR3aa: CASSPGQVVQNTDTQYF; j_gene: TRBJ2-3; v_gene: TRBV27; d_gene: TRBD1
CDR3aa: CASTSQGRNAGYTF; j_gene: TRBJ1-2; v_gene: TRBV5-5; d_gene: NA
CDR3aa: CASSLVPFPGDTGELFF; j_gene: TRBJ2-2; v_gene: TRBV7-8; d_gene: NA
CDR3aa: CASSLDGTQYF; j_gene: TRBJ2-5; v_gene: TRBV5-1; d_gene: NA
CDR3aa: CASSQTPPGGPKNIQYF; j_gene: TRBJ2-4; v_gene: TRBV4-1; d_gene: NA
CDR3aa: CASSSPRGATEAFF; j_gene: TRBJ1-1; v_gene: TRBV5-5; d_gene: NA
CDR3aa: CASSLGPNYGYTF; j_gene: TRBJ1-2; v_gene: TRBV5-1; d_gene: NA
CDR3aa: CSAPLLGGGYEQYF; j_gene: TRBJ2-7; v_gene: TRBV20-1; d_gene: NA
CDR3aa: CASSYSPGLGNEQFF; j_gene: TRBJ2-1; v_gene: TRBV6-5; d_gene: NA
CDR3aa: CASFLGQGNSPLHF; j_gene: TRBJ1-6; v_gene: TRBV18; d_gene: TRBD1
CDR3aa: CASLSWGRYNEQFF; j_gene: TRBJ2-1; v_gene: TRBV27; d_gene: NA
CDR3aa: CASSYSGINYGYTF; j_gene: TRBJ1-2; v_gene: TRBV12-3/TRBV12-4; d_gene: NA
CDR3aa: CASSSWTGVRETQYF; j_gene: TRBJ2-5; v_gene: TRBV27; d_gene: TRBD1
CDR3aa: CASSLSRDGYTF; j_gene: TRBJ1-2; v_gene: TRBV7-9; d_gene: NA
CDR3aa: CASSQAVAGELFF; j_gene: TRBJ2-2; v_gene: TRBV14; d_gene: NA
CDR3aa: CASSLGMGTVPHVDF; j_gene: TRBJ2-7; v_gene: TRBV12-3/TRBV12-4; d_gene: TRBD1
CDR3aa: CASSFDRGGTEAFF; j_gene: TRBJ1-1; v_gene: TRBV12-3/TRBV12-4; d_gene: TRBD1
CDR3aa: CATSDRSREGPADTQYF; j_gene: TRBJ2-3; v_gene: TRBV24-1; d_gene: TRBD2
CDR3aa: CASSRKSGSYEQYF; j_gene: TRBJ2-7; v_gene: TRBV27; d_gene: NA
CDR3aa: CASRRGQGYQPQHF; j_gene: TRBJ1-5; v_gene: TRBV2; d_gene: TRBD1
CDR3aa: CASSQDASKSSYNEQFF; j_gene: TRBJ2-1; v_gene: TRBV4-3; d_gene: NA
CDR3aa: CASSEVRGTEAFF; j_gene: TRBJ1-1; v_gene: TRBV6-1; d_gene: NA
CDR3aa: CASGGRPLDPEAFF; j_gene: TRBJ1-1; v_gene: TRBV5-5; d_gene: NA
CDR3aa: CASSFRTGDGETQYF; j_gene: TRBJ2-5; v_gene: TRBV7-2; d_gene: TRBD1
CDR3aa: CASSEHEGTDTQYF; j_gene: TRBJ2-3; v_gene: TRBV7-9; d_gene: NA
CDR3aa: CASSLAGTGGNYNEQFF; j_gene: TRBJ2-1; v_gene: TRBV12-3/TRBV12-4; d_gene: TRBD1